The 14 T cell receptor beta chains given below trace back to one sample, sequenced in a study of blood T cell repertoires in COVID-19. TCRdb's copy holds only in-frame clones and misses some; the assay was immunoSEQ multiplex PCR. Of more than 300,000 clones listed, 87% are singletons. Sequencing was done on a sample of peripheral blood. Receptors were obtained from a woman between 50 and 59 years old with COVID-19, enrolled during active disease.

In its sample, this clone was seen once. The chain recombines TRBV11-2 with TRBJ2-6; D is unclear. The germline CDR1 and CDR2 sequences are SGHAT and FQNNGV. CDR3 size: 15 residues. V lost 1 base and J 2 bases, leaving 6 bases between the germline ends. CDR3 protein: CASSLGAAGANVLTF. CDR3 sequence (DNA): TGTGCCAGCAGCTTAGGGGCAGCTGGGGCCAACGTCCTGACTTTC.

The chain is built from TRBV6-2 or TRBV6-3 and TRBJ2-5; 7 bases match TRBD2. The CDR3 covers 19 residues. V shed 4 bases, J shed 0 bases, and the junction held 17 bases outside the gene matches. Germline V gene lookup returns CDR1 MNHEY and CDR2 SVGEGT. In DNA form, the CDR3 reads TGTGCCAGCAGTTCTGACGTCGTAGCGGGTCTCTTACACCAAGAGACCCAGTACTTC. Translated, it gives CASSSDVVAGLLHQETQYF.

The chain uses TRBV2 and TRBJ1-6, with 8 bases fitting TRBD1. The germline V gene has CDR1 SNHLY and CDR2 FYNNEI. V shed 3 bases, J shed 9 bases, and the junction held 10 bases outside the gene matches. This CDR3 contains 16 residues. CDR3 DNA: TGTGCCAGCAGTGACTTATCAGGACAGGGCGGTTCACCCCTCCACTTT. Translating gives CASSDLSGQGGSPLHF.

The V gene is TRBV11-2, the J gene TRBJ2-1; tentatively, D is TRBD2 (6 bases). The V end lost 0 bases, the J end lost 10 bases, and 16 bases lay between the germline ends. The CDR3 covers 15 residues. Germline loops: CDR1 SGHAT, CDR2 FQNNGV. CDR3 nucleotides: TGTGCCAGCAGCTTAGAAGGGACTCCTCAATTGGAGCAGTTCTTC. This gives the protein CASSLEGTPQLEQFF. The variable domain in full, completed from reference TRBV11-2 and TRBJ2-1, reads EAGVAQSPRYKIIEKRQSVAFWCNPISGHATLYWYQQILGQGPKLLIQFQNNGVVDDSQLPKDRFSAERLKGVDSTLKIQPAKLEDSAVYLCASSLEGTPQLEQFFGPGTRLTVL.

This chain uses TRBV7-9 with TRBJ2-1, with 7 positions matching TRBD2. From germline, CDR1 is SEHNR and CDR2 FQNEAQ (reference sequence). The V segment lost 5 bases and the J segment 4 bases; nucleotides outside the gene matches: 5. CDR3 length: 14 amino acids. CDR3 in amino acids: CASSPGGSYNEQFF. In DNA, the CDR3 is TGTGCCAGCAGCCCCGGGGGGTCTTACAATGAGCAGTTCTTC.

DNA of the CDR3: TGTGCCAGCAGCTCCCTGGGGCAGGTAAGGGAGCAGTACTTC. Its translation: CASSSLGQVREQYF. J is TRBJ2-7 and V is TRBV11-2, with a possible D match to TRBD1 (5 bases). V dropped 4 bases and J dropped 7 bases, with 17 bases sitting between them. The CDR3 is made up of 14 amino acids. The germline V gene encodes CDR1 SGHAT and CDR2 FQNNGV.

Worth noting for this clone: An end of the junction does not agree with germline; a read error may underlie this. The rearrangement links TRBV7-7 to TRBJ2-3; D perhaps matches TRBD1 (6 bases). The CDR3 contains 15 residues. CDR1 and CDR2 from the germline V gene are SSHAT and FNYEAQ (reference sequence). CDR3 region: CASSSTGHPADTQYF. DNA for the CDR3: TGTGCTAGCAGCTCGACGGGACACCCGGCAGATACGCAGTATTTT.

V and J are TRBV5-4 and TRBJ2-1, with a possible D match to TRBD2 (6 bases). Trimming took 4 bases from V and 5 from J, leaving 16 bases between them. The germline V gene encodes CDR1 SGHNT and CDR2 YYREEE (reference sequence). The CDR3 length is 15 residues. The CDR3 DNA reads TGTGCCAGCAGCCTTATTAGCGGACCAAACAATGAGCAGTTCTTC. Translating it yields CASSLISGPNNEQFF.

The chain has TRBV3-1 (or the pseudogene TRBV3-2) and TRBJ1-4; TRBD1 agrees at 8 bases. The J segment lost 2 bases and the V segment lost 3 bases, leaving 8 bases of the junction unmatched. CDR1 is LGHDT and CDR2 is YNNKEL in the germline V gene (reference sequence). This CDR3 contains 17 residues. CDR3 DNA sequence: TGTGCCAGCAGCCACCGGACAGGGAGGAGGACTAATGAAAAACTGTTTTTT. Translation gives CASSHRTGRRTNEKLFF.

CDR3 loop: CASSIVAGGLNTEAFF. CDR3 in DNA: TGTGCCAGTAGTATAGTCGCAGGGGGTCTGAACACTGAAGCTTTCTTT. V usage is TRBV19 and J usage is TRBJ1-1; 7 nucleotides align to TRBD1. The junction had 5 bases not matched to a gene; V was cut back by 1 base and J by 0 bases. Germline V gene sequence: CDR1 LNHDA, CDR2 SQIVND (reference sequence). CDR3 length: 16 residues.

This clone turned up a few times. This chain joins TRBV24-1 and TRBJ2-7; 10 bases are a match to TRBD1. The CDR3 contains 15 residues. Germline loops: CDR1 KGHDR, CDR2 SFDVKD. Losses at the gene ends were 4 bases for V and 4 bases for J; bases not matched to a gene: 6. CDR3 bases: TGTGCCACCAGTGAATCCGGGACAGGGGAGTACGAGCAGTACTTC. Amino acid sequence: CATSESGTGEYEQYF.

The genes are TRBV5-8 and TRBJ2-2; D is perhaps TRBD1 (5 bases). The CDR3 covers 16 residues. V lost 1 base and J lost 7, with 17 bases in between. Germline V gene data show CDR1 as SGHTS and CDR2 as YDEGEE. DNA of the CDR3: TGTGCCAGCAGCTTGTTAGCTCCCGACAGCATCGGGGAGCTGTTTTTT. Its translation: CASSLLAPDSIGELFF.

The V gene is TRBV7-8, the J gene TRBJ2-1; 10 bases agree with TRBD2. The CDR3 extends over 16 amino acids. V lost 1 base to trimming and J lost 7 bases; unmatched junction nucleotides: 7. Per germline, CDR1 SGHVS and CDR2 FQNEAQ. The CDR3 is CASSLEGLAGDNEQFF. The CDR3 DNA follows: TGTGCCAGCAGCTTAGAGGGTCTAGCGGGAGATAATGAGCAGTTCTTC.

This clone turned up a few times. The rearrangement joins TRBV9 to TRBJ1-1, with unresolved D. Trimming removed 4 bases at V and 1 base at J, with 11 bases between. This CDR3 comprises 14 residues. Per germline, CDR1 SGDLS and CDR2 YYNGEE. The CDR3 sequence: CASSPLIWNTEAFF. The DNA of the CDR3 is TGTGCCAGCAGCCCCCTAATATGGAACACTGAAGCTTTCTTT.